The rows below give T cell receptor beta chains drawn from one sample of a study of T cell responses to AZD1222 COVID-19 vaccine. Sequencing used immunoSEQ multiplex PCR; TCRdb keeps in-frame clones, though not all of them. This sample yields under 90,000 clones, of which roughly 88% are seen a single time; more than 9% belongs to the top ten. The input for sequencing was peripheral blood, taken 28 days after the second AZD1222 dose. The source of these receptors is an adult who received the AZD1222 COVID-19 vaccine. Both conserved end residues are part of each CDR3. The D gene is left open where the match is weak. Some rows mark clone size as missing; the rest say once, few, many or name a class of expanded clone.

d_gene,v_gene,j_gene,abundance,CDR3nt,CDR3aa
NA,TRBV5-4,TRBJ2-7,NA,TGTGCCAGCAGCTTGAATGTCGGCGAGCAGTACTTC,CASSLNVGEQYF
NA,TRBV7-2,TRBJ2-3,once,TGTGCCAGCAGCTTAGCCGGGGGACGGGCAGATACGCAGTATTTT,CASSLAGGRADTQYF
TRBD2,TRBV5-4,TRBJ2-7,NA,TGTGCCAGCAGCCGGGGAGGGTTCTACGAGCAGTACTTC,CASSRGGFYEQYF
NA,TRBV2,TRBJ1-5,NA,TGTGCCAGCACCGGAACAAGGCTTTCAAATCAGCCCCAGCATTTT,CASTGTRLSNQPQHF
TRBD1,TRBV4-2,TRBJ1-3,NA,TGTGCCAGCAGCCAAGAGGCGGGACAGGGGGGAAACACCATATATTTT,CASSQEAGQGGNTIYF
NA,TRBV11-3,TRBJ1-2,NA,TGTGCCAGCAGCCCGCACCGGGTCTATGGCTACACCTTC,CASSPHRVYGYTF
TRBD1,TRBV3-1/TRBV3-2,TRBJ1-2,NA,TGTGCCAGCAGCCCTGGGACAGGGGGGGCCTATGGCTACACCTTC,CASSPGTGGAYGYTF
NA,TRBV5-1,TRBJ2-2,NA,TGCGCCAGCAGCTTGGACGGGCACACCGGGGAGCTGTTTTTT,CASSLDGHTGELFF
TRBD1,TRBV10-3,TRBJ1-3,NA,TGTGCCATCAGTGAGTACAGGGGGCCTGGGAACACCATATATTTT,CAISEYRGPGNTIYF
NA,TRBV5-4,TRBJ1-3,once,TGTGCCAGCAGCTCGACAGTGACCAGAAACACCATATATTTT,CASSSTVTRNTIYF
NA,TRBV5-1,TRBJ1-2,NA,TGCGCCAGCAGCTTAACCCAGGGTGTCGCTGGCTACACCTTC,CASSLTQGVAGYTF
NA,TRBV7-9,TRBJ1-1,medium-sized,TGTGCCAGCAGCCAGGGGTACGCTTTCTTT,CASSQGYAFF
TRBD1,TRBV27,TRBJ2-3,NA,TGTGCCAGCAGTTTCCGAGGGGGCGATACGCAGTATTTT,CASSFRGGDTQYF
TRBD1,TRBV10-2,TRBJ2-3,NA,TGCGCCAGCAGTGTAGTTCCGGGGGACAGGGAAGATACGCAGTATTTT,CASSVVPGDREDTQYF
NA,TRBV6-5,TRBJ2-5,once,TGTGCCAGCAGTCCCCCCGGGGTTGGAGGGACCCAGTACTTC,CASSPPGVGGTQYF
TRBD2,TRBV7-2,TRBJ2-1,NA,TGTGCCAGCAGCACTAGCGGGGGGGATCACAATGAGCAGTTCTTC,CASSTSGGDHNEQFF
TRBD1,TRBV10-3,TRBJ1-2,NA,TGTGCCATCAGTGAGGGGACAGGGAGAGCTAACTATGGCTACACCTTC,CAISEGTGRANYGYTF
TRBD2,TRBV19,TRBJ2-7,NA,TGTGCCAGTAGTATCCGGGGGGGCCCCTACGAGCAGTACTTC,CASSIRGGPYEQYF
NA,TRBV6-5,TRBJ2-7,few,TGTGCCACCAGGCGGGTCTCCCTTGCCTACGAGCAGTACTTC,CATRRVSLAYEQYF
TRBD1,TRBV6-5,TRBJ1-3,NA,TGTGCCAGCAGTTCAGTACAGGGGAGCGGAAACACCATATATTTT,CASSSVQGSGNTIYF
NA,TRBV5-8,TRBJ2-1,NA,TGTGCCAGCAGCTTGTCACGGGGGAGCGATGAGCAGTTCTTC,CASSLSRGSDEQFF
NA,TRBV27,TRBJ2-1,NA,TGTGCCAGCAGCCTTGAGGGGGTCTCCTACAATGAGCAGTTCTTC,CASSLEGVSYNEQFF
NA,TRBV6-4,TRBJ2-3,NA,TGTGCCAGCAGCCAGGACACCAGCACAGATACGCAGTATTTT,CASSQDTSTDTQYF
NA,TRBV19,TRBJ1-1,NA,TGTGCCAGTAGTATGCGATATGAAGCTTTCTTT,CASSMRYEAFF
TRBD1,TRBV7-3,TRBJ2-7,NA,TGTGCCAGCAGCGTAGCCGGGACAGGGGCCTACGAGCAGTACTTC,CASSVAGTGAYEQYF